This T cell receptor (beta chain) came from a study of OX40 agonist ivuxolimab in advanced cancers. Across the whole study: A mean age of roughly 66 years, range about 20 to 90, was recorded, and approximately 85% were male. Checkpoint inhibitors had been given previously to roughly 40% of patients.

Researchers took blood at baseline, on cycle 4 day 1, and on cycle 7 day 1. The method was immunoSEQ multiplex PCR; TCRdb's version includes in-frame clones alone and lacks a portion of them. The sample shows 20,000 to 25,000 clones, over 65% of them seen only once. Details on this clone: Its antigen is not identified.

Findings and caveats of the study: On average, a greater number of expanded clones characterised CD8+ T cells relative to CD4+.

This TCR derives from an adult with an advanced solid tumor such as melanoma, head and neck, liver or kidney cancer. Sequenced material: CD4+ or CD8+ T cells sorted from blood, taken in a trial of the OX40 agonist ivuxolimab.

The CDR3 loop reads CASSLGAAGANVLTF. The CDR3 DNA sequence: TGCGCCAGCAGCTTAGGAGCTGCTGGGGCCAACGTCCTGACTTTC. The chain uses TRBV5-1 and TRBJ2-6; D ambiguous. This CDR3 contains 15 residues. Trimming stripped 2 bases from V and 2 bases from J, with 8 bases between. In germline, CDR1 is SGHRS, CDR2 YFSETQ.